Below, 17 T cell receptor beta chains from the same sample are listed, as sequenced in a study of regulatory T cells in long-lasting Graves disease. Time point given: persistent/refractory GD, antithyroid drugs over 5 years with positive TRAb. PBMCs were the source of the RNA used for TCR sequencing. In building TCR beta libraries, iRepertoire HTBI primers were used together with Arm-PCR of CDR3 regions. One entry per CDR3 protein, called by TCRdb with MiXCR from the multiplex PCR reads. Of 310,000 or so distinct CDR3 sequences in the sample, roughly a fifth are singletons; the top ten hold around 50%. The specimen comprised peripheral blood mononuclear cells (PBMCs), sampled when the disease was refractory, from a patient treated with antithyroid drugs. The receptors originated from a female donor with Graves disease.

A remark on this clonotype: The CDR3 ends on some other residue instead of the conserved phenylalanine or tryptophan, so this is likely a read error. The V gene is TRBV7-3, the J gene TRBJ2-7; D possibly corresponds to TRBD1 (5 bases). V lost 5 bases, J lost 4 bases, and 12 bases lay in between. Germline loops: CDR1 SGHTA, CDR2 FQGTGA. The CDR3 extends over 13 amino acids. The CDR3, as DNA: TGTGCCAGCAGCATCGGACAATCTTACGAGCAGTACCTC. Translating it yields CASSIGQSYEQYL.

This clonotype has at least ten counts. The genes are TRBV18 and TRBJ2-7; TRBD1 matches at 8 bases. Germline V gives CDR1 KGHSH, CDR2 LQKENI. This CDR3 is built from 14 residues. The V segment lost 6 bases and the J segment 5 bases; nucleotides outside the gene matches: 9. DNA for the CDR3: TGTGCCAGCTCTCCAGGACAGGGCGGGGACGAGCAGTACTTC. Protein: CASSPGQGGDEQYF.

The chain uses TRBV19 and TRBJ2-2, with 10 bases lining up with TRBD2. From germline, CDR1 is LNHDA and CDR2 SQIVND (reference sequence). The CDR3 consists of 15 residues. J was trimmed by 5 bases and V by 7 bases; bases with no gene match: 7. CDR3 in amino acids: CASKVAGGDTGELFF. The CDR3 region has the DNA TGTGCCAGTAAGGTAGCGGGAGGAGATACCGGGGAGCTGTTTTTT.

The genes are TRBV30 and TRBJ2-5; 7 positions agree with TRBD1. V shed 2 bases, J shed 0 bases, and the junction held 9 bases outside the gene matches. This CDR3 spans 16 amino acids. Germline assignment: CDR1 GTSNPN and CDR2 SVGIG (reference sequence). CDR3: CAWSRPVGTDQETQYF. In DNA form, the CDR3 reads TGTGCCTGGAGTCGACCCGTCGGGACAGACCAAGAGACCCAGTACTTC.

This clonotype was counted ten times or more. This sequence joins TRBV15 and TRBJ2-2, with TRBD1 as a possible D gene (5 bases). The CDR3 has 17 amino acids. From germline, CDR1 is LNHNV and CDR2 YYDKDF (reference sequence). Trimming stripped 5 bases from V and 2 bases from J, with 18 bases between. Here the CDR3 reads CATSPSPRTTNTGELFF. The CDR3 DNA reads TGTGCCACCAGCCCAAGCCCGCGGACAACTAACACCGGGGAGCTGTTTTTT.

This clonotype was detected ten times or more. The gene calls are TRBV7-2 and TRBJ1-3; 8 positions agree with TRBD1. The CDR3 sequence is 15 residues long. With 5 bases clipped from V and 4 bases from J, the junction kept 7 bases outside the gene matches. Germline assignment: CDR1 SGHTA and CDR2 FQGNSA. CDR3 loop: CASSPDRVVGNTIYF. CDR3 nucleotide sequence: TGTGCCAGCAGCCCGGACAGGGTAGTAGGAAACACCATATATTTT.

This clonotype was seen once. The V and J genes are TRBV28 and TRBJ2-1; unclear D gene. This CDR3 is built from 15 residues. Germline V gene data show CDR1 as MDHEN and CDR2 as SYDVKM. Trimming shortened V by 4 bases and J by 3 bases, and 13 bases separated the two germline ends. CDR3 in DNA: TGTGCCAGCAGTTCCTCACAGCGCATCTACAATGAGCAGTTCTTC. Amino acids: CASSSSQRIYNEQFF.

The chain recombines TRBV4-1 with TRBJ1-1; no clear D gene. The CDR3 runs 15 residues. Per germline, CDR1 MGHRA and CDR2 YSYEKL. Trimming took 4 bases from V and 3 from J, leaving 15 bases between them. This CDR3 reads CASSLISTADTEAFF. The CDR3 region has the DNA TGCGCCAGCAGCCTGATATCAACGGCAGACACTGAAGCTTTCTTT.

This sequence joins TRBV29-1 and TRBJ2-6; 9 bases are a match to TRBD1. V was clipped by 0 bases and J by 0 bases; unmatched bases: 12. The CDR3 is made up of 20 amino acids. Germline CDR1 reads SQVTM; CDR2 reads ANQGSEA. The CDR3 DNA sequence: TGCAGCGTTGAAGAAGTCCGACAGGGGGTAACTAGCTCTGGGGCCAACGTCCTGACTTTC. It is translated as CSVEEVRQGVTSSGANVLTF.

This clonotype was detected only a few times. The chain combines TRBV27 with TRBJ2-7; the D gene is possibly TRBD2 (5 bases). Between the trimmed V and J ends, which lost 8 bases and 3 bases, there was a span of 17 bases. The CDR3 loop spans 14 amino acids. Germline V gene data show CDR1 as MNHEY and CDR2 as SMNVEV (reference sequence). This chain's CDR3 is CASARAGRDYEQYF. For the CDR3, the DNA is TGTGCCAGCGCACGAGCAGGTCGGGACTACGAGCAGTACTTC.

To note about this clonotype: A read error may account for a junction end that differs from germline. The CDR3 is CASSLIAGNVQLF. As DNA, the CDR3 is TGTGCCAGCAGTTTAATTGCAGGCAATGTCCAGCTCTTC. V and J are TRBV27 and TRBJ2-1; D gene uncertain. This CDR3 comprises 13 residues. Germline CDR1 MNHEY, CDR2 SMNVEV (reference sequence).

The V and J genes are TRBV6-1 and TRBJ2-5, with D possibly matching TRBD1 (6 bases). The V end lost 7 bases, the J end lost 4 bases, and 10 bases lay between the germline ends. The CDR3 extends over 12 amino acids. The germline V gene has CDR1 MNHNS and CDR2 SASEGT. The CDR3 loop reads CASTTGSETQYF. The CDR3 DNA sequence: TGTGCCAGCACTACAGGGTCAGAGACCCAGTACTTC.

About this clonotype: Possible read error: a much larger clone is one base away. DNA for the CDR3: TGTGCCAGCAGTTTCTGGGACGGGTTCTACGAGCAGTACTTC. It is translated as CASSFWDGFYEQYF. V usage is TRBV28 and J usage is TRBJ2-7, with D possibly being TRBD1 or TRBD2 (5 bases each). The V end was cut by 3 bases, the J end by 3 bases, with 12 bases between. The CDR3 runs to 14 residues. Germline V gene lookup returns CDR1 MDHEN and CDR2 SYDVKM.

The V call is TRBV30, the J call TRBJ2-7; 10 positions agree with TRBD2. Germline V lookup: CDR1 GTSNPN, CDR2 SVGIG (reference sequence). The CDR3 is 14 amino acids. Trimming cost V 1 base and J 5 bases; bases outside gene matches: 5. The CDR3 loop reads CAWSAEAGGHEQYF. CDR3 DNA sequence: TGTGCCTGGAGTGCGGAAGCGGGAGGGCACGAGCAGTACTTC.

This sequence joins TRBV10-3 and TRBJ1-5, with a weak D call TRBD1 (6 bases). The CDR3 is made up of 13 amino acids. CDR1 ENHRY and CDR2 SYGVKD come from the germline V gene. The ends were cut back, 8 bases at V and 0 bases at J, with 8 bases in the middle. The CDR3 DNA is TGTGCCATCCGACAGGATAGCAATCAGCCCCAGCATTTT. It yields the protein CAIRQDSNQPQHF.

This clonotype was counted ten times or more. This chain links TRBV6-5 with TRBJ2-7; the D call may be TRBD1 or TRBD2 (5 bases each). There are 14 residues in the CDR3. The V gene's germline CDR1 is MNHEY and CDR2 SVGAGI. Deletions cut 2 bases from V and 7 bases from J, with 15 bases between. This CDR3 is CASSYTRTSGEQYF. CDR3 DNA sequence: TGTGCCAGCAGTTACACTAGAACCTCAGGGGAGCAGTACTTC.

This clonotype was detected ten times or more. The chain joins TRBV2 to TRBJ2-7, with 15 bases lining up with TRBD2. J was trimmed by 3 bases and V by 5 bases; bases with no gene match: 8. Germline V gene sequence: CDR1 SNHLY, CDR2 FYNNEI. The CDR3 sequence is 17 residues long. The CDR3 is CASSLWTSGRVIYEQYF. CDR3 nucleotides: TGTGCCAGCAGTCTATGGACTAGCGGGAGGGTCATCTACGAGCAGTACTTC.